Listed below are T cell receptor beta chains from one sample, sequenced in a study of beta chain features in type 1 diabetes. TCRdb keeps only in-frame clones here, not all; method: immunoSEQ multiplex PCR. The sample carries around 600,000 clones, about an eighth recorded once. The specimen was naive CD4+ T cells from blood. These receptors were taken from a man aged 25 to 45 with type 1 diabetes. CDR3s include the opening cysteine and the closing phenylalanine or tryptophan.

v_call | cdr3_aa
TRBV30 | CAWSVRNRVDYEQYF
TRBV11-2 | CASSLIYGIQTYEQYF
TRBV14 | CASSQEEFFSPLHF
TRBV29-1 | CSARTGSLGSPLHF
TRBV7-2 | CASSLEGAHLNEQFF
TRBV28 | CASTSSGVGAAQHF
TRBV5-1 | CASSLDQGTYNEQFF
TRBV18 | CASSQPLQGTEAFF
TRBV4-3 | CASSQDGLAGETQYF
TRBV7-2 | CASSFSSGANVLTF
TRBV7-2 | CASSLPSGGETQYF
TRBV25-1 | CASRARDSSGNTIYF
TRBV11-2 | CASSRGSHQPQHF
TRBV30 | CAQRGAGSNYGYTF
TRBV7-2 | CASSLVGQLNQPQHF
TRBV9 | CASSVVAGPQETQYF
TRBV7-2 | CASSLAGEQYF
TRBV9 | CASSVGQGFYEQYF
TRBV5-1 | CASSLGRRANTEAFF
TRBV4-2 | CASSFGTGGVGNEKLFF
TRBV28 | CASRGDFDPYNSPLHF
TRBV6-1 | CASSEVASRGFF
TRBV5-6 | CASSLVGGQETQYF
TRBV7-9 | CASSLAGETDSYGYTF
TRBV6-5 | CASSPRDGVYEQYF
TRBV5-1 | CASSPTDTAYEQYF
TRBV2 | CASSARQGQTGELFF
TRBV14 | CASSQDNGRLKTTEAFF
TRBV7-3 | CASSLGVNNEQFF
TRBV5-1 | CASYREGNTEAFF
TRBV6-5 | CASSYGTRGYEQYF
TRBV2 | CASSGEAGPNSPLHF
TRBV18 | CASSPGLWDAEKLFF
TRBV13 | CASSLRAASGNTIYF
TRBV2 | CASSGLWRLSGNTIYF
TRBV27 | CASKYRTGSHEQFF
TRBV6-5 | CASSYFSGQGNYEQYF
TRBV7-2 | CASSLVGGPQETQYF
TRBV7-2 | CASSLGLGNEQFF
TRBV5-4 | CASSWTSGGGEETQYF
TRBV6-5 | CASSYGQGSQPQHF
TRBV11-3 | CASSLGGTSSYNEQFF
TRBV5-6 | CASSLGTVEDTQYF
TRBV10-3 | CAISESGDLAYEQFF
TRBV5-1 | CASSLEGNGYTF
TRBV5-4 | CASSLYSTDTQYF
TRBV5-1 | CASSWTLKETQYF
TRBV11-2 | CASSLGTSGGANTGELFF